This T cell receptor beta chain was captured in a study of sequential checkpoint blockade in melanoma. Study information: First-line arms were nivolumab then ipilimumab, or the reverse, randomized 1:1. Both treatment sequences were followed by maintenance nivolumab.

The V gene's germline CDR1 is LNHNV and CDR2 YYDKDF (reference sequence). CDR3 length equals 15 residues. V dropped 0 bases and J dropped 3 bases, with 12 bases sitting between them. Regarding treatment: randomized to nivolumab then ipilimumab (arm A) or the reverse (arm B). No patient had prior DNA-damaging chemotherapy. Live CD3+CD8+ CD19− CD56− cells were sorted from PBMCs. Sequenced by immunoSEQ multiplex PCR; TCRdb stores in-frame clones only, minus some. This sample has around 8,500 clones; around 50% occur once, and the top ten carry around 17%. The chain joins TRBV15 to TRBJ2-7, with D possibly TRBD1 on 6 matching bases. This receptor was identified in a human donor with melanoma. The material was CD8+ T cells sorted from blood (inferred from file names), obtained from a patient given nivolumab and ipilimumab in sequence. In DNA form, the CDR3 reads TGTGCCACCAGCAGAGAAACAGGGTCTAGCTACGAGCAGTACTTC. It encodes CATSRETGSSYEQYF.